Sequencing of this T cell receptor beta chain was carried out in a study of regulatory and conventional T cells in RAG deficiency. Study-wide results and limits: Treg unique TCR beta sequences were 80 to 100-fold fewer in Omenn syndrome and CID/AS patients than controls. Patient subsets had shorter CDR3s; Omenn Treg-Tconv overlap exceeded 80%. Shannon entropy fell and Simpson indices rose in RAG-deficient patients. In Omenn syndrome, sorted "Tregs" may be peripherally activated cells.

A word on this clone: No antigen is known for it.

Some clones are missing from TCRdb's copy, which holds only in-frame ones; the method was immunoSEQ multiplex PCR. The table records roughly 28,000 clones, 75% to 95% of them present only once. The sorted regulatory T cells were CD4+, CD25-high and CD127-low, with genomic DNA sequenced. The same sample was also used in a study of regulatory T cells. As reported in that work: Amplification used 52 TRBV primers and 13 TRBJ primers.

The TCR was taken from a human donor in good health. The sequenced sample consisted of Tregs sorted from blood.

This chain's CDR3 is CASSLSSDTQYF. In DNA, the CDR3 is TGTGCCAGCAGCTTGTCCTCGGATACGCAGTATTTT. The chain employs TRBV11-3 and TRBJ2-3; D is ambiguous. The CDR3 sequence is 12 residues long. V lost 3 bases to trimming and J lost 6 bases, with 7 bases between them. Germline lookup yields CDR1 SGHNT and CDR2 YENEEA.